This TCR beta chain was retrieved from a study of Tregs in tolerant kidney transplant recipients. V lost 3 bases and J 5 bases, leaving 10 bases between the germline ends. The germline CDR1 and CDR2 sequences are SEHNR and FQNEAQ (reference sequence). CDR3 length: 14 residues. Produced via immunoSEQ multiplex PCR; TCRdb's table is partial and in-frame only. The sample lists 80,000 or so clones; 91% were seen once. Recipients received nonmyeloablative bone marrow transplants from related graft donors, with transient mixed chimerism. This rearrangement joins TRBV7-9 to TRBJ2-2, with D tentatively TRBD1 (6 bases). Here the sequenced sample was CD4+ T cells from blood (PBMCs), taken 24 months after the transplant. This receptor was taken from a human patient who received a combined kidney and bone marrow transplant. Some T cells may originate from the graft donor. The DNA for the CDR3 is TGTGCCAGCAGCTTCGAGGGGGTTACCGGGGAGCTGTTTTTT. Its protein product is CASSFEGVTGELFF.